These 8 T cell receptor beta chains were all obtained from the same sample, sequenced in a study of cytomegalovirus exposure and HLA in healthy donors. PCR employed 60 Vbeta and 13 Jbeta primers. TCRdb's copy holds only in-frame clones and misses some; the assay was immunoSEQ multiplex PCR. The sample holds about 130,000 clones; more than 75% are singletons and the top ten take 2.2%. Input material: PBMCs. Receptor source: a man under 40 in good health and CMV-seronegative.

This clone has just one count. V usage is TRBV28 and J usage is TRBJ1-1; possibly TRBD1 for D (5 bases). CDR3 length equals 15 residues. CDR1 MDHEN and CDR2 SYDVKM come from the germline V gene. Trimming left V 3 bases short and J 1 base short, with 12 bases between. The CDR3 sequence: CASSLLGPQNTEAFF. The CDR3 DNA reads as TGTGCCAGCAGTTTGTTGGGGCCGCAGAACACTGAAGCTTTCTTT. The full variable domain, its missing parts supplied by reference TRBV28 and TRBJ1-1, is DVKVTQSSRYLVKRTGEKVFLECVQDMDHENMFWYRQDPGLGLRLIYFSYDVKMKEKGDIPEGYSVSREKKERFSLILESASTNQTSMYLCASSLLGPQNTEAFFGQGTRLTVV.

The CDR3 DNA sequence: TGTGCCAGCAGCGTTTCAGGGGGCGGCTACGAGCAGTACTTC. As protein: CASSVSGGGYEQYF. This chain joins TRBV28 and TRBJ2-5, with 8 nucleotides matching TRBD1. The J call may be mistaken, given a closer DNA end match to TRBJ2-7. The CDR3 runs to 14 residues. CDR1 MDHEN and CDR2 SYDVKM come from the germline V gene.

This chain joins TRBV6-5 and TRBJ1-1, with D tentatively TRBD1 (6 bases). The CDR3 totals 15 residues. V was pared by 4 bases and J by 1 base, with 13 bases between. The V gene's germline CDR1 is MNHEY and CDR2 SVGAGI. CDR3 sequence: CASSFSGTPNTEAFF. DNA of the CDR3: TGTGCCAGCAGTTTCTCCGGGACACCGAACACTGAAGCTTTCTTT.

This chain uses TRBV5-1 with TRBJ1-1, with a tentative D call TRBD1 (5 bases). The germline CDR1 and CDR2 sequences are SGHRS and YFSETQ. The CDR3 is 14 residues long. Trimming took 2 bases from V and 4 from J, leaving 12 bases between them. CDR3: CASSFSMGGTEAFF. The CDR3 coding sequence is TGCGCCAGCAGCTTTTCGATGGGGGGCACTGAAGCTTTCTTT.

The gene calls are TRBV4-1 and TRBJ2-7, with TRBD2 matching 7 bases. From germline, CDR1 is MGHRA and CDR2 YSYEKL. J was trimmed by 4 bases and V by 1 base; bases with no gene match: 7. The CDR3 runs to 15 residues. CDR3 bases: TGCGCCAGCAGCCAAGGCACTAGCGCCCCATACGAGCAGTACTTC. It is translated as CASSQGTSAPYEQYF.

In nucleotides, the CDR3 is TGTGCCAGCAGTGAAGGGCGGACTAGTGAATGGGAGACCCAGTACTTC. As protein: CASSEGRTSEWETQYF. The chain carries TRBV25-1 and TRBJ2-5, with TRBD2 matching over 7 bases. This CDR3 has 16 amino acids. J was trimmed by 5 bases and V by 2 bases; bases with no gene match: 11. The V gene's germline CDR1 is MGHDK and CDR2 SYGVNS.

In its sample, this clone was seen a few times. The chain links TRBV13 to TRBJ1-1; no firm D call. The CDR3 loop spans 13 amino acids. V was pared by 4 bases and J by 4 bases, with 10 bases between. Germline lookup yields CDR1 PRHDT and CDR2 FYEKMQ (reference sequence). Here the CDR3 DNA reads TGTGCCAGCAGCTCCTTTAAGAGCACTGAAGCTTTCTTT. Residues: CASSSFKSTEAFF.

This clone has just one count. The chain couples TRBV30 to TRBJ2-5, with a tentative D call TRBD1 (5 bases). There are 13 residues in the CDR3. V was cut by 4 bases and J by 7 bases, with 16 bases left in between. Germline CDR1 and CDR2: GTSNPN and SVGIG (reference sequence). The CDR3 protein is CAWIPKGQRTQYF. The DNA for the CDR3 is TGTGCCTGGATACCGAAGGGGCAACGGACCCAGTACTTC.